This TCR beta chain stems from a study of blood T cell repertoires in COVID-19. Authors' processing steps: Reference gene primer amplification gave nucleated cell count estimates. Measured with immunoSEQ multiplex PCR; TCRdb has only the in-frame clones, and not every one. V and J calls and clone size are copied from that table; D and trimming were computed from the DNA. Altogether about 180,000 clones are present, around 85% being singletons, with the ten largest covering about 18%. Germline V gene lookup returns CDR1 SGHDN and CDR2 FVKESK. Trimming left V 1 base short and J 0 bases short, with 10 bases between. The CDR3 is 17 residues long.

This receptor was identified in an older person with COVID-19, enrolled during active disease. Input material: peripheral blood. The chain employs TRBV14 and TRBJ1-6, with a weak D call TRBD1 (6 bases). CDR3 coding DNA: TGTGCCAGCAGCCAAGTCGGCAGGGGCTCCTATAATTCACCCCTCCACTTT. This sequence encodes CASSQVGRGSYNSPLHF.